These T cell receptor beta chains were read from a single sample in a study of blood T cell repertoires in COVID-19. The table came from immunoSEQ multiplex PCR; TCRdb's copy has only in-frame clones and leaves some out. Here the sample spans just over 650,000 clones, around 90% being singletons. The sequenced sample consisted of peripheral blood. The receptors were sampled from a woman younger than 30 with acute or convalescent COVID-19. CDR3s include the opening cysteine and the closing phenylalanine or tryptophan. A D gene is named only where the DNA matches it firmly. Clone size is given for some rows only: seen once, a few or many times, or a class if the clone is expanded.

TRBJ2-1 16 TRBD1 TRBV27 NA CASSTPGQGKNYEQFF TGTGCCAGCAGTACACCCGGACAGGGGAAGAATTATGAGCAGTTCTTC
TRBJ1-6 13 NA TRBV2 NA CASRPMMESPLHF TGTGCCAGCAGGCCTATGATGGAGTCACCCCTCCACTTT
TRBJ1-6 14 NA TRBV18 once CASSPEGGSSPLHF TGTGCCAGCTCACCAGAAGGGGGAAGTTCACCCCTCCACTTT
TRBJ2-3 16 TRBD1 TRBV24-1 NA CATSDSGTGDRNTQYF TGTGCCACCAGTGATTCCGGGACAGGTGATCGGAATACGCAGTATTTT
TRBJ2-3 14 NA TRBV9 NA CASSVTSSTDTQYF TGTGCCAGCAGCGTAACTTCTAGCACAGATACGCAGTATTTT
TRBJ1-1 14 TRBD1 TRBV20-1 NA CSASNGQVNTEAFF TGCAGTGCTAGTAATGGACAGGTGAACACTGAAGCTTTCTTT
TRBJ1-5 12 NA TRBV6-5 NA CASSPPGQPQHF TGTGCCAGCAGTCCGCCGGGTCAGCCCCAGCATTTT
TRBJ2-7 14 NA TRBV6-2/TRBV6-3 NA CASSYGLSSYEQYF TGTGCCAGCAGTTACGGACTGAGCTCCTACGAGCAGTACTTC
TRBJ2-2 18 NA TRBV12-5 NA CASGLVVGGRKNTGELFF TGTGCTAGTGGTTTGGTTGTCGGGGGACGGAAGAACACCGGGGAGCTGTTTTTT
TRBJ1-2 16 NA TRBV10-3 NA CAISESSRGPFYGYTF TGTGCCATCAGTGAGTCGTCGCGGGGGCCATTCTATGGCTACACCTTC
TRBJ1-1 15 TRBD1 TRBV19 NA CASRPGQVRVTEAFF TGTGCCAGTAGGCCCGGACAGGTTCGGGTCACTGAAGCTTTCTTT
TRBJ2-7 14 NA TRBV11-2 few CASSLEGRAGEQYF TGTGCCAGCAGCTTAGAAGGCAGGGCTGGTGAGCAGTACTTC
TRBJ2-5 15 NA TRBV7-8 NA CASSIRRGLGETQYF TGTGCCAGCAGCATACGTCGAGGCCTGGGAGAGACCCAGTACTTC
TRBJ1-4 13 NA TRBV25-1 NA CASNQRGNEKLFF TGTGCCAGCAACCAAAGAGGGAATGAAAAACTGTTTTTT
TRBJ1-2 13 TRBD1 TRBV28 NA CASSFGTGLGYTF TGTGCCAGCAGTTTTGGGACAGGACTAGGCTACACCTTC
TRBJ1-5 14 NA TRBV6-5 once CASSPRTGNQPQHF TGTGCCAGCAGTCCCCGGACAGGCAATCAGCCCCAGCATTTT
TRBJ2-3 13 TRBD1 TRBV18 NA CASSPRGQGTQYF TGTGCCAGCTCACCACGGGGACAGGGTACGCAGTATTTT
TRBJ1-1 14 TRBD1 TRBV6-5 NA CASSYVTGSSEAFF TGTGCCAGCAGTTACGTGACAGGGAGCTCTGAAGCTTTCTTT
TRBJ1-2 13 NA TRBV3-1/TRBV3-2 NA CASSDRAAGGYTF TGTGCCAGCAGCGATCGGGCAGCGGGGGGCTACACCTTC
TRBJ1-2 13 NA TRBV6-5 NA CASRTRANYGYTF TGTGCCAGCAGGACGAGGGCTAACTATGGCTACACCTTC
TRBJ2-7 17 TRBD1 TRBV4-1 NA CASSQDLGQVRTYEQYF TGCGCCAGCAGCCAAGATCTGGGACAGGTGAGAACCTACGAGCAGTACTTC
TRBJ1-3 15 NA TRBV4-2 NA CASRPTGNSGNTIYF TGTGCCAGCAGACCTACAGGAAACTCTGGAAACACCATATATTTT
TRBJ2-7 15 NA TRBV6-5 NA CASSGSDLRGYEQYF TGTGCCAGCAGCGGGAGTGACCTGAGAGGGTACGAGCAGTACTTC
TRBJ1-4 18 TRBD1 TRBV3-1/TRBV3-2 NA CASSQDRAGGGISEKLFF TGTGCCAGCAGCCAAGACCGGGCAGGGGGAGGCATATCGGAAAAACTGTTTTTT
TRBJ1-3 15 NA TRBV18 NA CASSPPGIPGNTIYF TGTGCCAGCTCACCCCCAGGGATACCTGGAAACACCATATATTTT
TRBJ1-5 11 NA TRBV23-1 NA CASTHYQPQHF TGCGCCAGCACGCACTATCAGCCCCAGCATTTT
TRBJ1-1 12 NA TRBV3-1/TRBV3-2 once CASSPRGREAFF TGTGCCAGCAGCCCCAGGGGACGCGAAGCTTTCTTT